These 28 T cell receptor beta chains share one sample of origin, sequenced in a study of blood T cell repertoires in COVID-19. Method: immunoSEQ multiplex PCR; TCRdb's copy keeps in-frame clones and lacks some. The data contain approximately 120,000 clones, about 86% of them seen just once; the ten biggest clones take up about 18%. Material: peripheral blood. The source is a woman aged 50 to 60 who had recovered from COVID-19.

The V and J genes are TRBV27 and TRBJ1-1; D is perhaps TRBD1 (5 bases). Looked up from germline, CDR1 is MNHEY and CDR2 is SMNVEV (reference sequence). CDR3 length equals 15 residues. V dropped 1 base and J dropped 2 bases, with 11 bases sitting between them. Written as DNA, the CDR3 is TGTGCCAGCAGTTTATTCAGGGAACTAAACACTGAAGCTTTCTTT. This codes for CASSLFRELNTEAFF.

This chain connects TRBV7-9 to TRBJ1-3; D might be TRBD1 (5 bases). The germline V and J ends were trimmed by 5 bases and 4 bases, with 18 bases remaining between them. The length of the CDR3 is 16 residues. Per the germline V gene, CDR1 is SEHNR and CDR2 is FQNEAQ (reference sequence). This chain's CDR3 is CASSPLGGSAGNTIYF. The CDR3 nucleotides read TGTGCCAGCAGCCCCCTGGGGGGAAGTGCAGGAAACACCATATATTTT.

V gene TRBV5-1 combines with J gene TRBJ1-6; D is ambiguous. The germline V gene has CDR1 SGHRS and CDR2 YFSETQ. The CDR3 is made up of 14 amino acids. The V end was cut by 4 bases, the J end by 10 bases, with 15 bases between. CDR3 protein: CASSPGREGSPLHF. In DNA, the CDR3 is TGCGCCAGCAGCCCCGGGCGGGAAGGATCACCCCTCCACTTT. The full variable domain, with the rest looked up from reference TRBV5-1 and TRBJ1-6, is KAGVTQTPRYLIKTRGQQVTLSCSPISGHRSVSWYQQTPGQGLQFLFEYFSETQRNKGNFPGRFSGRQFSNSRSEMNVSTLELGDSALYLCASSPGREGSPLHFGNGTRLTVT.

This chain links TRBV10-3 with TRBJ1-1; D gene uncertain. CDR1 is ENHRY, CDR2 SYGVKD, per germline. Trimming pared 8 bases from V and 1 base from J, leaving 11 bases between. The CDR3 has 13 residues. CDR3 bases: TGTGCCATCGGCGGGCGGACGAACACTGAAGCTTTCTTT. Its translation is CAIGGRTNTEAFF.

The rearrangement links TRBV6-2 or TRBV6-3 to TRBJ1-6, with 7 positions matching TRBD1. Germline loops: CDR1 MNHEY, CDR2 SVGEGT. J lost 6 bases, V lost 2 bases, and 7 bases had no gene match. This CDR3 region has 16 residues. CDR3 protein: CASSYRRTGLNSPLHF. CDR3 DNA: TGTGCCAGCAGTTACCGAAGGACAGGTCTTAATTCACCCCTCCACTTT.

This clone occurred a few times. In nucleotides, the CDR3 is TGTGCCACCAGCAGAGGGGACAGAGCTAACTATGGCTACACCTTC. It encodes CATSRGDRANYGYTF. This chain links TRBV15 with TRBJ1-2, with 7 positions matching TRBD1. V shed 1 base, J shed 0 bases, and the junction held 2 bases outside the gene matches. The CDR3 is 15 residues long. Per the germline V gene, CDR1 is LNHNV and CDR2 is YYDKDF (reference sequence).

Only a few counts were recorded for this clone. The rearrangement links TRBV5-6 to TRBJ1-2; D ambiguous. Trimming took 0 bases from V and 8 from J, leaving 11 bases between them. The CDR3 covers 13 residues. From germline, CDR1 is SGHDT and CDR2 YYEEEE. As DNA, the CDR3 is TGTGCCAGCAGCTTGGTCGACCGGGAGGGCTACACCTTC. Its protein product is CASSLVDREGYTF.

CDR3 residues: CASSYTGNQETQYF. The CDR3 DNA is TGTGCCAGCAGCTACACAGGAAACCAAGAGACCCAGTACTTC. This rearrangement joins TRBV5-4 to TRBJ2-5; possibly TRBD1 for D (5 bases). The germline gives CDR1 SGHNT, CDR2 YYREEE (reference sequence). The CDR3 is 14 residues long. Between the trimmed V and J ends, which lost 3 bases and 0 bases, there was a span of 9 bases.

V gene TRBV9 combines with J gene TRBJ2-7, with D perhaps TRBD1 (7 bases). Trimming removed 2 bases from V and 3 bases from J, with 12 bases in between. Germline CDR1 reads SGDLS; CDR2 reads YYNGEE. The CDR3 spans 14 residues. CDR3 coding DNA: TGTGCCAGCAGCGTCGGGACAGCGGGCTACGAGCAGTACTTC. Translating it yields CASSVGTAGYEQYF.

The DNA for the CDR3 is TGTGCCAGCTCACTCTTGGCCAACACCGGGGAGCTGTTTTTT. It yields the protein CASSLLANTGELFF. This rearrangement joins TRBV18 to TRBJ2-2; D gene ambiguous. Trimming removed 4 bases at V and 2 bases at J, with 8 bases between. The CDR3 totals 14 residues. CDR1 and CDR2 from the germline V gene are KGHSH and LQKENI.

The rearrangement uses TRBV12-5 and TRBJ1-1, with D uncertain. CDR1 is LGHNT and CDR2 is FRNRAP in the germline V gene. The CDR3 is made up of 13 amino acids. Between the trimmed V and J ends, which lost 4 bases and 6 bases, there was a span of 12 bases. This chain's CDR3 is CASGSRTFSEAFF. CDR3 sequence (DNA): TGTGCTAGTGGTTCCCGGACTTTCTCTGAAGCTTTCTTT.

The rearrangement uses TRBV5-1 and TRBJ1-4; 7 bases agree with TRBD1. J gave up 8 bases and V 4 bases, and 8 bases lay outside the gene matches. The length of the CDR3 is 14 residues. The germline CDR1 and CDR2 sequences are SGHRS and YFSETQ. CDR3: CASSRRGLSEKLFF. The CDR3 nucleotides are TGCGCCAGCAGCCGTAGGGGGCTGTCGGAAAAACTGTTTTTT.

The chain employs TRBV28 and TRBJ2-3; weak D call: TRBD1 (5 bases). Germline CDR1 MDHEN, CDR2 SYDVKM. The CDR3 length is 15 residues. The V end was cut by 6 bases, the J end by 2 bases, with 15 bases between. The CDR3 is CASSPIQENTDTQYF. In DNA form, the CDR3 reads TGTGCCAGCAGCCCCATACAGGAGAACACAGATACGCAGTATTTT. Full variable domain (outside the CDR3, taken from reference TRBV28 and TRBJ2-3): DVKVTQSSRYLVKRTGEKVFLECVQDMDHENMFWYRQDPGLGLRLIYFSYDVKMKEKGDIPEGYSVSREKKERFSLILESASTNQTSMYLCASSPIQENTDTQYFGPGTRLTVL.

The CDR3, as DNA: TGTGCCAGCAGTTACTCTAGAAGGGACAGGAAAGGTGGCTACACCTTC. This encodes CASSYSRRDRKGGYTF. The genes are TRBV6-5 and TRBJ1-2, with 8 nucleotides matching TRBD1. The CDR3 contains 16 residues. Germline V gene data show CDR1 as MNHEY and CDR2 as SVGAGI. The junction had 10 bases not matched to a gene; V was cut back by 0 bases and J by 7 bases.

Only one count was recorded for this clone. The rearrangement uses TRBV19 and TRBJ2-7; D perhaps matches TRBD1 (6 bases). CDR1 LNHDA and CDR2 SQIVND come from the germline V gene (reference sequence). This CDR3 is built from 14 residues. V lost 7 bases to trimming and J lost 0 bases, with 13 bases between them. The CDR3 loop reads CASKLGQNSYEQYF. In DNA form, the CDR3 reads TGTGCCAGTAAATTAGGACAGAACTCCTACGAGCAGTACTTC.

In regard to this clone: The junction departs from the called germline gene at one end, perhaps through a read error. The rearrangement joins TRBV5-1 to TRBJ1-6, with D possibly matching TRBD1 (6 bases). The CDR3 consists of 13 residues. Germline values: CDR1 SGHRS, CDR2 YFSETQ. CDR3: CASSPLGSRQVIF. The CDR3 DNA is TGCGCCAGCAGCCCCCTAGGGAGCCGACAGGTTATTTTT.

This CDR3 is CASSLGLGLDRANTEAFF. The CDR3 bases are TGCGCCAGCAGCTTGGGGCTTGGACTGGACAGGGCGAACACTGAAGCTTTCTTT. This rearrangement joins TRBV5-1 to TRBJ1-1; 8 bases map to TRBD1. This CDR3 has 18 residues. CDR1 and CDR2 from the germline V gene are SGHRS and YFSETQ. Germline trimming cut 0 bases from V and 1 base from J; bases unmatched to any gene: 11.

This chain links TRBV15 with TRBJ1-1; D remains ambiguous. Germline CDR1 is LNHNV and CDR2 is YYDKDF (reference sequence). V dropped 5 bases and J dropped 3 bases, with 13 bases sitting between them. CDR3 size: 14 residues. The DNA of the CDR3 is TGTGCCACCAGCCTTAGTGCGCGGGACACTGAAGCTTTCTTT. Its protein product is CATSLSARDTEAFF.

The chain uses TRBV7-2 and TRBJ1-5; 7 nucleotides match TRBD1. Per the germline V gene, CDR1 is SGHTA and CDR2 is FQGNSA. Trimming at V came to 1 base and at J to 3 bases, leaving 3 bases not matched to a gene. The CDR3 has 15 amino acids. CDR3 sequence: CASSLETGYNQPQHF. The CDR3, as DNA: TGTGCCAGCAGCTTAGAGACAGGGTACAATCAGCCCCAGCATTTT.

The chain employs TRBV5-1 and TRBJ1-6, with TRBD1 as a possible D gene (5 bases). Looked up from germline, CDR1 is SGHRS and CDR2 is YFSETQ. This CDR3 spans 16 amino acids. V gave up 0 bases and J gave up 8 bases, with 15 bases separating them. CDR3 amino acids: CASSLVPGSGDSPLHF. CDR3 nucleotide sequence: TGCGCCAGCAGCTTGGTTCCAGGGAGCGGGGATTCACCCCTCCACTTT.

CDR3 sequence: CASKSGTGRYEQYF. As DNA, the CDR3 is TGTGCCAGCAAATCCGGGACAGGGCGATACGAGCAGTACTTC. The chain carries TRBV6-6 and TRBJ2-7; the match to TRBD1 covers 9 bases. J lost 4 bases, V lost 7 bases, and 8 bases had no gene match. CDR1 and CDR2 from the germline V gene are MNHNY and SVGAGI (reference sequence). This CDR3 is 14 amino acids long.

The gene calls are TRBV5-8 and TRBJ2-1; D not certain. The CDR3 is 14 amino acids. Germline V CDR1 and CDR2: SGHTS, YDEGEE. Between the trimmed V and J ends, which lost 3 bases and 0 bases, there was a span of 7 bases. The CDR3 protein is CASSSGPSYNEQFF. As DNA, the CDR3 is TGTGCCAGCAGCTCCGGTCCCTCCTACAATGAGCAGTTCTTC.

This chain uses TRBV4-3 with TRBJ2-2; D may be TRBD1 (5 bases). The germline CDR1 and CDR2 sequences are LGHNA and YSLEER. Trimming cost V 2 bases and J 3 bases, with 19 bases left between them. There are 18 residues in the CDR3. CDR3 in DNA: TGCGCCAGCAGCCAAAAAGATGCTGAACAGGCCCACACCGGGGAGCTGTTTTTT. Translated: CASSQKDAEQAHTGELFF.

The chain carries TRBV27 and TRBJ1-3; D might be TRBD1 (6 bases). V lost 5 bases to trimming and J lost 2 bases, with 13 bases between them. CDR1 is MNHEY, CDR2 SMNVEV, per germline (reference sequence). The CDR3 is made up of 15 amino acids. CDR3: CASSPTRGPGNTIYF. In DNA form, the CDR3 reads TGTGCCAGCAGTCCCACCAGGGGTCCTGGAAACACCATATATTTT.

The CDR3 sequence: CSVIQGSHRGFYEQYF. The CDR3 DNA follows: TGCAGCGTTATACAGGGGTCCCACCGGGGCTTCTACGAGCAGTACTTC. The V call is TRBV29-1, the J call TRBJ2-7; TRBD1 matches 7 bases. V shed 5 bases and J 3 bases; nucleotides not matched to a gene: 16. The CDR3 has 16 residues. Per germline, CDR1 SQVTM and CDR2 ANQGSEA.

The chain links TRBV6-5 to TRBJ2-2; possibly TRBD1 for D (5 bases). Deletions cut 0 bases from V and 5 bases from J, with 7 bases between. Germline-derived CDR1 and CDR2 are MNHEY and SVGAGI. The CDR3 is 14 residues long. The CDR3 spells CASSYSAGTGELFF. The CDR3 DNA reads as TGTGCCAGCAGTTACTCTGCAGGGACCGGGGAGCTGTTTTTT.

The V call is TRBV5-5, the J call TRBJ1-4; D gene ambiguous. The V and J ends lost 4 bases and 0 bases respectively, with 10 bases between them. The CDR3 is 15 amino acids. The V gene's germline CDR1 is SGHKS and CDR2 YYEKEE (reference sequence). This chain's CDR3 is CASSGNSSTNEKLFF. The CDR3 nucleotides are TGTGCCAGCAGCGGTAACAGCTCAACTAATGAAAAACTGTTTTTT.

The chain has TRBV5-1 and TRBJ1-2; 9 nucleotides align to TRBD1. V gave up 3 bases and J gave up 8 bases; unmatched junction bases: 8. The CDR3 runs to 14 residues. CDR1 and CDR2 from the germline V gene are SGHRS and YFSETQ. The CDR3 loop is CASSSSVTGGGYTF. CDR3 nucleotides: TGCGCCAGCAGCTCGAGCGTGACAGGGGGAGGCTACACCTTC.